These 28 T cell receptor beta chains were all obtained from the same sample, sequenced in a study of T cell repertoires in cytomegalovirus infection. One entry per CDR3 protein results from TCRdb running MiXCR on the reads. Of 560,000 or so distinct CDR3 sequences listed, approximately 15% are singletons. Material for sequencing was CD8+ T cells from PBMCs. The origin of the receptors is a human donor in good health (CMV status not recorded). Some clones in this sample may be carry-over from other donors' samples.

J is TRBJ2-3 and V is TRBV10-2; a possible D gene is TRBD1 (7 bases). The V end was cut by 3 bases, the J end by 7 bases, with 17 bases between. There are 15 residues in the CDR3. The germline V gene has CDR1 WSHSY and CDR2 SAAADI. In DNA form, the CDR3 reads TGCGCCAGCAGTGACCCTAAGGCAGGGGGGAATACGCAGTATTTT. Amino acid sequence: CASSDPKAGGNTQYF.

This clonotype was detected ten times or more. The gene calls are TRBV6-1 and TRBJ1-5, with D unclear. V shed 2 bases and J shed 9 bases, with 17 bases lying between them. Germline V gives CDR1 MNHNS, CDR2 SASEGT. The length of the CDR3 is 15 residues. The chain's CDR3 is CASSEREDGWRPQHF. CDR3 nucleotide sequence: TGTGCCAGCAGTGAACGTGAAGACGGCTGGAGGCCCCAGCATTTT.

This clonotype was counted many times. The CDR3 protein is CASGLSPTEQYF. CDR3 nucleotides: TGTGCTAGTGGTTTGTCCCCCACGGAGCAGTACTTC. This chain connects TRBV12-5 to TRBJ2-7; D is ambiguous. V lost 2 bases, J lost 7 bases, and 9 bases lay in between. The germline V gene encodes CDR1 LGHNT and CDR2 FRNRAP. This CDR3 spans 12 amino acids.

The J gene is TRBJ2-1, the V gene TRBV10-3; unclear D gene. CDR3 length: 12 amino acids. CDR1 ENHRY and CDR2 SYGVKD come from the germline V gene. With 2 bases removed from V and 9 bases from J, the gap between germline ends came to 8 bases. The CDR3 loop reads CAISEPLFEQFF. CDR3 sequence (DNA): TGTGCCATCAGTGAGCCTCTTTTTGAGCAGTTCTTC.

This rearrangement joins TRBV29-1 to TRBJ2-7; TRBD2 aligns across 7 bases. This CDR3 comprises 11 residues. V was pared by 7 bases and J by 5 bases, with 5 bases of the junction left unmatched. Germline-derived CDR1 and CDR2 are SQVTM and ANQGSEA. The CDR3 sequence is CSGGGRDEQYF. CDR3 bases: TGCAGCGGGGGAGGGAGGGACGAGCAGTACTTC.

This clonotype was seen many times. The V and J genes are TRBV11-2 and TRBJ1-2; D is possibly TRBD1 (6 bases). The V gene's germline CDR1 is SGHAT and CDR2 FQNNGV. Trimming removed 6 bases from V and 8 bases from J, with 16 bases in between. CDR3 length: 13 residues. CDR3 coding DNA: TGTGCCAGCAGTGGGGAACAGGGCTTCGGCTACACCTTC. Protein product: CASSGEQGFGYTF.

This chain connects TRBV29-1 to TRBJ1-3; D remains ambiguous. Trimming took 0 bases from V and 2 from J, leaving 8 bases between them. The CDR3 is made up of 14 amino acids. Germline V gene sequence: CDR1 SQVTM, CDR2 ANQGSEA. Written as DNA, the CDR3 is TGCAGCGTTGAAGATGAGGAGGCTGGAAACACCATATATTTT. Protein product: CSVEDEEAGNTIYF.

At least ten counts were recorded for this clonotype. J is TRBJ1-1 and V is TRBV11-2; the D gene is possibly TRBD1 (5 bases). Trimming pared 4 bases from V and 5 bases from J, leaving 20 bases between. The germline gives CDR1 SGHAT, CDR2 FQNNGV. The CDR3 totals 16 residues. The CDR3 DNA reads TGTGCCAGCAGCTCGCCGGGGGGGTTCGTAGGAACTGAAGCTTTCTTT. It encodes CASSSPGGFVGTEAFF.

This clonotype was counted many times. The chain couples TRBV20-1 to TRBJ2-1; 10 bases line up with TRBD2. The CDR3 sequence is 18 residues long. V shed 5 bases and J 0 bases; nucleotides not matched to a gene: 13. Germline V gene sequence: CDR1 DFQATT, CDR2 SNEGSKA (reference sequence). CDR3 sequence (DNA): TGCAGTGCTGGCCGACTAGCGGGCCGACTGAGCTCCTACAATGAGCAGTTCTTC. Its protein is CSAGRLAGRLSSYNEQFF.

This clonotype has more than one count but fewer than ten. The chain uses TRBV14 and TRBJ1-1; D is perhaps TRBD1 (6 bases). Looked up from germline, CDR1 is SGHDN and CDR2 is FVKESK. The CDR3 is made up of 15 amino acids. Trimming pared 0 bases from V and 1 base from J, leaving 9 bases between. The CDR3 spells CASSQDRGGNTEAFF. The CDR3 DNA is TGTGCCAGCAGCCAAGACAGGGGAGGGAACACTGAAGCTTTCTTT.

This clonotype was counted between two and nine times. The CDR3 DNA sequence: TGTGCCAGCGGGGACCCCGGACAGGGGGCGTACGAGCAGTACTTC. Its translation: CASGDPGQGAYEQYF. The V call is TRBV6-5, the J call TRBJ2-7, with 11 bases identical to TRBD1. The CDR3 loop spans 15 amino acids. Germline CDR1 MNHEY, CDR2 SVGAGI. Losses at the gene ends were 8 bases for V and 4 bases for J; bases not matched to a gene: 10.

This clonotype was recorded a few times. The chain has TRBV19 and TRBJ1-5; a weak D match, TRBD1 (6 bases). The germline V gene has CDR1 LNHDA and CDR2 SQIVND (reference sequence). Trimming shortened V by 1 base and J by 0 bases, and 13 bases separated the two germline ends. The CDR3 runs 17 residues. This CDR3 is CASSIGSRGYSNQPQHF. The DNA for the CDR3 is TGTGCCAGTAGTATAGGTTCCAGGGGTTATAGCAATCAGCCCCAGCATTTT.

Many counts were recorded for this clonotype. The rearrangement uses TRBV6-1 and TRBJ2-5; 8 nucleotides agree with TRBD2. V lost 5 bases and J lost 5; bases outside the gene matches: 7. The V gene's germline CDR1 is MNHNS and CDR2 SASEGT. The CDR3 covers 14 residues. The CDR3 here is CASSLSGGGETQYF. DNA for the CDR3: TGTGCCAGCAGTTTGTCCGGCGGGGGGGAGACCCAGTACTTC.

This clonotype was observed many times. This chain uses TRBV7-6 with TRBJ2-3; 14 nucleotides agree with TRBD2. This CDR3 region has 17 residues. V gave up 5 bases and J gave up 2 bases; unmatched junction bases: 6. Germline-derived CDR1 and CDR2 are SGHVS and FNYEAQ. The CDR3 protein is CASSPPTSGGDTDTQYF. DNA for the CDR3: TGTGCCAGCAGCCCCCCGACTAGCGGGGGGGACACAGATACGCAGTATTTT.

This clonotype was seen more than once but under ten times. This chain joins TRBV7-3 and TRBJ2-2; perhaps TRBD2 as D (6 bases). The CDR3 covers 15 residues. Trimming took 4 bases from V and 4 from J, leaving 13 bases between them. Germline V gene lookup returns CDR1 SGHTA and CDR2 FQGTGA. CDR3 bases: TGTGCCAGCAGCTCCACAACGGGAGCCACCGGGGAGCTGTTTTTT. It translates to CASSSTTGATGELFF. Together with reference TRBV7-3 and TRBJ2-2, the CDR3 gives the full variable domain: GAGVSQTPSNKVTEKGKYVELRCDPISGHTALYWYRQSLGQGPEFLIYFQGTGAADDSGLPNDRFFAVRPEGSVSTLKIQRTERGDSAVYLCASSSTTGATGELFFGEGSRLTVL.

The chain links TRBV24-1 to TRBJ1-5; D is possibly TRBD1 (6 bases). The germline CDR1 and CDR2 sequences are KGHDR and SFDVKD. V was shortened by 2 bases and J by 1 base, with 8 bases between the two germline ends. This CDR3 is 15 amino acids long. CDR3 nucleotide sequence: TGTGCCACCAGTGATTCAGGGGTGAGCAATCAGCCCCAGCATTTT. Protein: CATSDSGVSNQPQHF.

This clonotype came up many times. The J gene is TRBJ2-5, the V gene TRBV12-5; 8 nucleotides match TRBD2. V lost 1 base to trimming and J lost 5 bases; unmatched junction nucleotides: 3. This CDR3 is 14 amino acids long. Germline V gives CDR1 LGHNT, CDR2 FRNRAP. CDR3 residues: CASGLAGRGETQYF. DNA for the CDR3: TGTGCTAGTGGTTTGGCCGGGAGGGGGGAGACCCAGTACTTC. The complete variable domain, with remaining parts taken from reference TRBV12-5 and TRBJ2-5, reads DARVTQTPRHKVTEMGQEVTMRCQPILGHNTVFWYRQTMMQGLELLAYFRNRAPLDDSGMPKDRFSAEMPDATLATLKIQPSEPRDSAVYFCASGLAGRGETQYFGPGTRLLVL.

The V and J genes are TRBV19 and TRBJ1-5, with 9 bases aligning to TRBD1. In germline, CDR1 is LNHDA, CDR2 SQIVND (reference sequence). The CDR3 contains 17 residues. J lost 3 bases, V lost 0 bases, and 6 bases had no gene match. The DNA for the CDR3 is TGTGCCAGTAGTATAGACCTAGGGACAGGGATCAATCAGCCCCAGCATTTT. Its protein product is CASSIDLGTGINQPQHF. The full variable domain, rest sourced from reference TRBV19 and TRBJ1-5, is DGGITQSPKYLFRKEGQNVTLSCEQNLNHDAMYWYRQDPGQGLRLIYYSQIVNDFQKGDIAEGYSVSREKKESFPLTVTSAQKNPTAFYLCASSIDLGTGINQPQHFGDGTRLSIL.

J is TRBJ2-1 and V is TRBV3-1; 9 bases are a match to TRBD2. V lost 0 bases to trimming and J lost 6 bases; unmatched junction nucleotides: 6. The germline CDR1 and CDR2 sequences are LGHDT and YNNKEL (reference sequence). This CDR3 is 16 amino acids long. The CDR3 region is CASSQDGRGGSNEQFF. The CDR3 DNA sequence: TGTGCCAGCAGCCAAGACGGGCGGGGGGGCAGCAATGAGCAGTTCTTC.

This chain joins TRBV5-1 and TRBJ1-2, with 7 bases matching TRBD1. In germline, CDR1 is SGHRS, CDR2 YFSETQ. V shed 2 bases, J shed 5 bases, and the junction held 6 bases outside the gene matches. The length of the CDR3 is 14 residues. Here the CDR3 reads CASSFGTATYGYTF. The CDR3 coding sequence is TGCGCCAGCAGCTTCGGGACAGCGACTTATGGCTACACCTTC.

This clonotype was seen only a few times. V is TRBV28 and J is TRBJ1-6; TRBD1 matches at 9 bases. Trimming removed 5 bases from V and 10 bases from J; junction bases left unmatched: 6. Germline V CDR1 and CDR2: MDHEN, SYDVKM. This CDR3 spans 14 amino acids. The CDR3 spells CASSPRTGASPLHF. CDR3 coding DNA: TGTGCCAGCAGTCCGCGGACAGGGGCCTCACCCCTCCACTTT.

This chain connects TRBV20-1 to TRBJ1-1; D is perhaps TRBD1 (5 bases). Trimming took off 1 base at V and 9 bases at J, with 9 bases between the two ends. This CDR3 region has 11 residues. Germline CDR1 DFQATT, CDR2 SNEGSKA (reference sequence). The CDR3 sequence is CSARVGVKAFF. Written as DNA, the CDR3 is TGCAGTGCTAGAGTAGGGGTAAAAGCTTTCTTT.

The rearrangement joins TRBV7-6 to TRBJ2-2, with D tentatively TRBD2 (5 bases). Trimming removed 5 bases from V and 6 bases from J, with 22 bases in between. CDR1 and CDR2 (germline): SGHVS, FNYEAQ. The CDR3 covers 17 residues. In DNA form, the CDR3 reads TGTGCCAGCAGCCCCCCGTCAGGACTCCGGGGAGCCGGGGAGCTGTTTTTT. Amino acids: CASSPPSGLRGAGELFF.

This clonotype was seen a handful of times. The V call is TRBV12-3 or TRBV12-4, the J call TRBJ2-2; D is ambiguous. V lost 6 bases and J 8 bases, leaving 10 bases between the germline ends. The CDR3 length is 12 residues. For the CDR3, the DNA is TGTGCCAGCAGCCGGTGGGAAGGGGAGCTGTTTTTT. The encoded protein is CASSRWEGELFF.

This clonotype was found many times. The J gene is TRBJ2-5, the V gene TRBV7-6; the D gene is possibly TRBD1 (5 bases). The CDR3 covers 20 residues. Trimming pared 1 base from V and 5 bases from J, leaving 29 bases between. Germline V gene sequence: CDR1 SGHVS, CDR2 FNYEAQ. This chain's CDR3 is CASSLVVVPGHFEVIETQYF. The CDR3 DNA reads TGTGCCAGCAGCTTAGTAGTTGTGCCAGGACATTTTGAGGTGATCGAGACCCAGTACTTC.

This clonotype appeared a few times. This rearrangement joins TRBV20-1 to TRBJ2-5; 10 bases map to TRBD2. This CDR3 is 14 amino acids long. Germline values: CDR1 DFQATT, CDR2 SNEGSKA (reference sequence). Germline trimming cut 2 bases from V and 2 bases from J; bases unmatched to any gene: 2. CDR3 amino acids: CSARLAGEQETQYF. The CDR3 nucleotides read TGCAGTGCTAGACTAGCGGGAGAGCAAGAGACCCAGTACTTC.

The chain combines TRBV12-3 or TRBV12-4 with TRBJ2-6, with D perhaps TRBD1 (6 bases). The CDR3 contains 19 residues. Deletions cut 2 bases from V and 7 bases from J, with 24 bases between. The CDR3 is CASSLSQMTGARGANVLTF. The CDR3 coding sequence is TGTGCCAGCAGTTTATCCCAAATGACAGGAGCGAGAGGAGCCAACGTCCTGACTTTC.

This clonotype occurred many times. This rearrangement joins TRBV12-5 to TRBJ2-2; D gene ambiguous. In germline, CDR1 is LGHNT, CDR2 FRNRAP. The CDR3 runs 15 residues. Trimming removed 5 bases from V and 0 bases from J, with 10 bases in between. This CDR3 reads CASGRDPPNTGELFF. CDR3 in DNA: TGTGCTAGTGGTCGCGACCCGCCGAACACCGGGGAGCTGTTTTTT.